This is a list of T cell receptor beta chains from one sample in a study of spatial heterogeneity in lung cancer. TCRdb passed the 5' RACE reads through MiXCR, listing each CDR3 protein once. The sample has under 75,000 distinct CDR3 sequences; nearly 9% are singletons. Sequenced here: PBMCs, sampled at follow-up. The receptors stem from a female donor with early-stage non-small cell lung cancer. CDR3s include the opening cysteine and the closing phenylalanine or tryptophan. The D gene is left open where the match is weak. Size tells how often a clone was seen (once, few, many) or the class of an expanded clone, and some rows leave it out.

.	TRBV20-1	TRBJ1-6	few	CSARQENSPLHF	TGCAGTGCGAGACAGGAGAATTCACCCCTCCACTTT
TRBD1	TRBV6-5	TRBJ2-1	.	CASSWTGEAYNEQFF	TGTGCCAGCAGCTGGACAGGGGAAGCCTACAATGAGCAGTTCTTC
.	TRBV24-1	TRBJ2-7	few	CATSDSRTYEQYF	TGTGCCACCAGTGATAGCAGAACCTACGAGCAGTACTTC
.	TRBV15	TRBJ2-5	few	CATSRTGWSETQYF	TGTGCCACCAGCAGGACAGGTTGGAGTGAGACCCAGTACTTC
.	TRBV7-8	TRBJ2-3	.	CASSLGAGFSTDTQYF	TGTGCCAGCAGCTTAGGCGCAGGGTTTAGCACAGATACGCAGTATTTT
TRBD2	TRBV5-1	TRBJ2-1	.	CASSFSGSTYNEQFF	TGCGCCAGCAGCTTCAGCGGGAGTACCTACAATGAGCAGTTCTTC
.	TRBV7-8	TRBJ2-2	many	CASSLVVGPTGELFF	TGTGCCAGCAGCTTAGTGGTAGGCCCCACCGGGGAGCTGTTTTTT
TRBD1	TRBV7-3	TRBJ2-6	many	CASSPQGTGANVLTF	TGTGCCAGCAGCCCACAGGGGACTGGGGCCAACGTCCTGACTTTC
.	TRBV27	TRBJ2-2	.	CASNPRGTNTGELFF	TGTGCCAGCAATCCCAGGGGAACGAACACCGGGGAGCTGTTTTTT
TRBD2	TRBV13	TRBJ2-1	many	CASSDRTSGWASAYNEQFF	TGTGCCAGCAGCGACAGGACTAGCGGGTGGGCTAGCGCCTACAATGAGCAGTTCTTC
.	TRBV9	TRBJ1-6	many	CASSVGNGVRSPLHF	TGTGCCAGCAGCGTAGGAAATGGGGTCCGGTCACCCCTCCACTTT
TRBD2	TRBV7-3	TRBJ2-1	many	CASSVPGLVNEQFF	TGTGCCAGCAGCGTCCCGGGACTAGTCAATGAGCAGTTCTTC
TRBD1	TRBV5-1	TRBJ2-2	many	CASSLGTGNTGELFF	TGCGCCAGCAGCTTGGGGACAGGGAACACCGGGGAGCTGTTTTTT
.	TRBV7-9	TRBJ2-5	few	CASSADLSEETQYF	TGTGCCAGCAGCGCAGACTTGTCTGAAGAGACCCAGTACTTC
.	TRBV6-2/TRBV6-3	TRBJ1-2	many	CASSFSDGYYGYTF	TGTGCCAGCAGTTTCTCGGACGGATACTATGGCTACACCTTC
.	TRBV20-1	TRBJ1-4	many	CGGPGEGHEKLFF	TGCGGAGGCCCGGGAGAAGGGCATGAAAAACTGTTTTTT
TRBD2	TRBV29-1	TRBJ2-3	.	CSVGRLAGGTDTQYF	TGCAGCGTGGGCCGACTAGCGGGAGGGACAGATACGCAGTATTTT
.	TRBV5-1	TRBJ2-3	many	CASSLHASGEGSDTQYF	TGCGCCAGCAGCTTGCATGCTTCGGGAGAGGGGTCAGATACGCAGTATTTT